The entry that follows covers one T cell receptor beta chain sequence. Per the original methods: Amplification from reference gene primers served as the basis for estimated nucleated cell counts. Using immunoSEQ multiplex PCR, the repertoire was profiled, and TCRdb retains in-frame clones only, with some absent. V, J and clone size derive from that table, while D and trimming were established from the DNA sequence. The table has tens of thousands of clones, around 83% seen once. Unmatched junction bases numbered 5, after V lost 5 bases and J lost 7 bases. Germline assignment: CDR1 LNHDA and CDR2 SQIVND (reference sequence). The length of the CDR3 is 14 residues. This sample is drawn from a study of blood T cell repertoires in COVID-19.

The V gene is TRBV19, the J gene TRBJ2-2; TRBD1 aligns across 9 bases. The source is a man aged 25-45 years with COVID-19, enrolled during active disease. Sequencing was performed on peripheral blood. In DNA form, the CDR3 reads TGTGCCAGTAGTGGAAGACAGGGGGGCGGGGAGCTGTTTTTT. It specifies CASSGRQGGGELFF. Combining the CDR3 with reference TRBV19 and TRBJ2-2 gives the whole variable domain DGGITQSPKYLFRKEGQNVTLSCEQNLNHDAMYWYRQDPGQGLRLIYYSQIVNDFQKGDIAEGYSVSREKKESFPLTVTSAQKNPTAFYLCASSGRQGGGELFFGEGSRLTVL.